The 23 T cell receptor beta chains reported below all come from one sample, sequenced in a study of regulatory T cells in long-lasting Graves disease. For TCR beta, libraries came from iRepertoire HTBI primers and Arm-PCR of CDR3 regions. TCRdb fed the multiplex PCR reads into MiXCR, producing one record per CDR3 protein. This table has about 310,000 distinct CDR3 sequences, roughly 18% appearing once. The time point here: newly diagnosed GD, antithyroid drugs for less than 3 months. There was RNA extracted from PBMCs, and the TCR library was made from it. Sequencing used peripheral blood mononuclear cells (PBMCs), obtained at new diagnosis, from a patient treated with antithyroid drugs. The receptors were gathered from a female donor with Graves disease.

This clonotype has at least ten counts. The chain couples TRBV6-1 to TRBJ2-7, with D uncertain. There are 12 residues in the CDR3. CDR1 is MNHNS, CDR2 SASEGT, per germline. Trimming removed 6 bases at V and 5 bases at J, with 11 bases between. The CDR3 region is CASRDSRDEQYF. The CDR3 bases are TGTGCCAGCAGGGATTCCCGGGACGAGCAGTACTTC.

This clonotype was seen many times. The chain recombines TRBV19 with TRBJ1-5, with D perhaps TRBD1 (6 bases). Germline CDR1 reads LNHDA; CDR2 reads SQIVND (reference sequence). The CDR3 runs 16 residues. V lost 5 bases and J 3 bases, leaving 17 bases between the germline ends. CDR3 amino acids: CASSLNREETNQPQHF. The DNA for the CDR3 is TGTGCCAGTAGTCTCAACAGGGAAGAGACCAATCAGCCCCAGCATTTT.

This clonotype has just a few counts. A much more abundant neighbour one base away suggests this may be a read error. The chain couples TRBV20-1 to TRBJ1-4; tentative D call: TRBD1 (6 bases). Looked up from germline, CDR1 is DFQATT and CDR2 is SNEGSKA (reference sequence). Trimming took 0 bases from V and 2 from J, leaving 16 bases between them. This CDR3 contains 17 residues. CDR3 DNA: TGCAGTGCTAGAGATCTGGACAAGGGGGGCACTAATGAAAAACTGTTTTTT. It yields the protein CSARDLDKGGTNEKLFF.

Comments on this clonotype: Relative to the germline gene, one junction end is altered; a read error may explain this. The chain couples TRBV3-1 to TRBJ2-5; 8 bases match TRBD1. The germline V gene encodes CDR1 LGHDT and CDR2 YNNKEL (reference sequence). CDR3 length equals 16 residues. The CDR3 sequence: CASSQVGRGQVVMTNF. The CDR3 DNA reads TGTGCCAGCAGCCAAGTAGGCCGGGGACAGGTAGTCATGACGAACTTC.

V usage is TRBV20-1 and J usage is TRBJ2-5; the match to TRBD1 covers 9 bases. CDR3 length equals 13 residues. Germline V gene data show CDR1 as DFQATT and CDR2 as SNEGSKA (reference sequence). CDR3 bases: TGCAGCAAATCGGGACAGGGCCAAGAGACCCAGTACTTC. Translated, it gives CSKSGQGQETQYF.

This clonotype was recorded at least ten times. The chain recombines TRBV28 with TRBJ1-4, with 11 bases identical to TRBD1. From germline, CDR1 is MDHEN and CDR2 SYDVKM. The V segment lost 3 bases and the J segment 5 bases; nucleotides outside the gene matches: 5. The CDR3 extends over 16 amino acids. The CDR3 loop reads CASSFGTGGQNEKLFF. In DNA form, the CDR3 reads TGTGCCAGCAGTTTTGGGACAGGGGGGCAGAATGAAAAACTGTTTTTT.

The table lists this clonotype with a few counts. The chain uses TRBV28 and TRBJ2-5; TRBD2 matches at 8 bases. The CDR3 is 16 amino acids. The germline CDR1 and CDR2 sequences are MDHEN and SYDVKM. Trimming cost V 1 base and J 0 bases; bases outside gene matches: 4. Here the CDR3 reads CASSLYSGDYQETQYF. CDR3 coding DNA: TGTGCCAGCAGTTTATATAGCGGGGATTACCAAGAGACCCAGTACTTC.

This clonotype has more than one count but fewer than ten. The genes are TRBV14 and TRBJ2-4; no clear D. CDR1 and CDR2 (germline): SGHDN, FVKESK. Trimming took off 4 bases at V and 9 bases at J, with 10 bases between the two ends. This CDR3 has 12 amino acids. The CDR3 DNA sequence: TGTGCCAGCAGCCCGCACCGAGGCATTCAGTACTTC. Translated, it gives CASSPHRGIQYF.

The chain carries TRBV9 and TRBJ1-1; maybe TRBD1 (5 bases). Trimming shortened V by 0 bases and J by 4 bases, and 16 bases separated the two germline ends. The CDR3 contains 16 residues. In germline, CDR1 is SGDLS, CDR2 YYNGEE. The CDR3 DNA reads TGTGCCAGCAGCGTAGTTTTTTTCAGGGCCGGCACTGAAGCTTTCTTT. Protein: CASSVVFFRAGTEAFF.

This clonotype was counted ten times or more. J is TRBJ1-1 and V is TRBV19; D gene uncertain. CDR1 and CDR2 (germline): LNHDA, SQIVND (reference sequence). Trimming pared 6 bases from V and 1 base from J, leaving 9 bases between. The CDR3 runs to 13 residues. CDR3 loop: CASRGRRNTEAFF. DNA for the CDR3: TGTGCCAGTAGAGGCAGGAGGAACACTGAAGCTTTCTTT.

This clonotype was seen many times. In DNA form, the CDR3 reads TGTGCCAGCAGGGTCTGGGGGAACACCGGGGAGCTGTTTTTT. The encoded protein is CASRVWGNTGELFF. The chain links TRBV27 to TRBJ2-2; no reliable D call. Trimming pared 6 bases from V and 1 base from J, leaving 9 bases between. This CDR3 has 14 residues. Germline lookup yields CDR1 MNHEY and CDR2 SMNVEV (reference sequence).

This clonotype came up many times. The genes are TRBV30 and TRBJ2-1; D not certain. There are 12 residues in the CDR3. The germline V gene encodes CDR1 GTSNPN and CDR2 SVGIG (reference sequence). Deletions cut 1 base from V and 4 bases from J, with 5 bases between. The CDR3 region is CAWSGSYNEQFF. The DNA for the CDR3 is TGTGCCTGGAGTGGAAGTTACAATGAGCAGTTCTTC.

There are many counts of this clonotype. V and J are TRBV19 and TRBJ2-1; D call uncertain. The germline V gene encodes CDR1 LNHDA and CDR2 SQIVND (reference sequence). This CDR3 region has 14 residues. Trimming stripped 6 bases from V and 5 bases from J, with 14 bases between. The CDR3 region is CASSPIGSNNEQFF. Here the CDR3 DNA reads TGTGCCAGTAGCCCAATAGGGTCTAACAATGAGCAGTTCTTC.

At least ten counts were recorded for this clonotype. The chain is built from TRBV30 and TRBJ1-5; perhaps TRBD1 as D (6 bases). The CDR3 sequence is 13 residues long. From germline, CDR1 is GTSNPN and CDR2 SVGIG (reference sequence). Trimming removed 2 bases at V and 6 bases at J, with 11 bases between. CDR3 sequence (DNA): TGTGCCTGGAGTCTAGGGGGAAGTCAGCCCCAGCATTTT. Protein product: CAWSLGGSQPQHF.

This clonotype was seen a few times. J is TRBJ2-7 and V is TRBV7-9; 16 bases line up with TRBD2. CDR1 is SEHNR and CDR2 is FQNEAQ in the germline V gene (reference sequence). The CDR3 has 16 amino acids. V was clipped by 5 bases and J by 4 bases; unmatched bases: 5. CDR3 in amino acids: CASSEGTSGRVYEQYF. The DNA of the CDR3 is TGTGCCAGCAGCGAGGGGACTAGCGGGAGGGTATACGAGCAGTACTTC.

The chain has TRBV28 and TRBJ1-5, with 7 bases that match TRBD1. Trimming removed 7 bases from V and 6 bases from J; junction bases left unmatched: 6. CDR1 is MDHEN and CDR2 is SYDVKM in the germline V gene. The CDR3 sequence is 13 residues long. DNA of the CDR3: TGTGCCAGCACAGGCAGGGGGAGTCAGCCCCAGCATTTT. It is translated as CASTGRGSQPQHF.

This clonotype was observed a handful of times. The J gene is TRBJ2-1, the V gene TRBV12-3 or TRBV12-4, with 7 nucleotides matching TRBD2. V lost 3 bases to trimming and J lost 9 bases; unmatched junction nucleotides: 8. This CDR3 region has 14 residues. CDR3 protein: CASSFRFTSAEQFF. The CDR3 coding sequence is TGTGCCAGCAGTTTCAGGTTCACTAGCGCTGAGCAGTTCTTC.

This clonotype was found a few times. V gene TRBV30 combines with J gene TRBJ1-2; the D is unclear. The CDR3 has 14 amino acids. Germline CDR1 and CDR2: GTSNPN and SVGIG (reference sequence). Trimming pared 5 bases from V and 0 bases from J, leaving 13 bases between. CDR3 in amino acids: CAWGEYPANYGYTF. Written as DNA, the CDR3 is TGTGCCTGGGGAGAATACCCCGCTAACTATGGCTACACCTTC.

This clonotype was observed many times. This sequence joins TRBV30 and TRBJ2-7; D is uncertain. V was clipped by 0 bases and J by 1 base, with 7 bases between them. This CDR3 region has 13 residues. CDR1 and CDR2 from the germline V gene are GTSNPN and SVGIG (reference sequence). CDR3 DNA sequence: TGTGCCTGGAGTGTAGACACATCCTACGAGCAGTACTTC. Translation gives CAWSVDTSYEQYF.

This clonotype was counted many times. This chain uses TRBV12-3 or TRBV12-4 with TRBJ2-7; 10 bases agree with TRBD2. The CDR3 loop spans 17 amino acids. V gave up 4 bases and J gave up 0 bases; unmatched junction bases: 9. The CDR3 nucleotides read TGTGCCAGCAGTTCCTTCGGACTAGCGGTGAACTCCTACGAGCAGTACTTC. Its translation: CASSSFGLAVNSYEQYF.

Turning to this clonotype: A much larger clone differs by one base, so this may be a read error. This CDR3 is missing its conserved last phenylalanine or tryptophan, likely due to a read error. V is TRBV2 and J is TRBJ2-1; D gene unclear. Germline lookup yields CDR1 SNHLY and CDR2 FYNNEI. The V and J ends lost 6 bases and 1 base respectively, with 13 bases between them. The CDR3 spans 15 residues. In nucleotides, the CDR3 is TGTGCCAGCAGCCCCCCCGAAGTTTCCTACAATGAGCAGTTCCTC. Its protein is CASSPPEVSYNEQFL.

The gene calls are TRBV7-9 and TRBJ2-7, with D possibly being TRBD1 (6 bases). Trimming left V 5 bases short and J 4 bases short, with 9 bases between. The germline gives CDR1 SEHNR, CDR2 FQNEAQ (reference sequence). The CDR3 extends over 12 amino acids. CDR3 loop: CASSGGQYEQYF. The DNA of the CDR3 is TGTGCCAGCAGCGGAGGACAGTACGAGCAGTACTTC.

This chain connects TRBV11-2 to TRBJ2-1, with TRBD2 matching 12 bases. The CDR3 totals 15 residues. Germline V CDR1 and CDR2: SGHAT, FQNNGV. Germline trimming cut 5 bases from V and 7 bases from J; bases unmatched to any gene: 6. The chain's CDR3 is CASSILAGGQNEQFF. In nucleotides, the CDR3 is TGTGCCAGCAGCATTCTAGCGGGAGGGCAAAATGAGCAGTTCTTC.